The 23 T cell receptor beta chains below were found in one sample sequenced in a study of identical twins. In TCRdb, the 5' RACE reads were re-called with MiXCR into one record per CDR3 protein. In the table there are about 530,000 distinct CDR3 sequences, about 20% of which are singletons. These data are also associated with another study on yellow fever vaccine responses in identical twins.

The sample taken for sequencing was CD4+ T cells sorted from blood. These receptors all come from a woman under 30 in good health.

The gene calls are TRBV5-1 and TRBJ2-2; the match to TRBD2 covers 7 bases. The CDR3 covers 15 residues. The germline V gene has CDR1 SGHRS and CDR2 YFSETQ. The ends lost 0 bases at V and 5 bases at J; junction bases unmatched: 4. CDR3 sequence: CASSLEVSGTGELFF. In DNA form, the CDR3 reads TGCGCCAGCAGCTTGGAGGTTAGCGGGACCGGGGAGCTGTTTTTT.

This clonotype was seen only a few times. This rearrangement joins TRBV20-1 to TRBJ1-5; 7 bases map to TRBD1. The germline gives CDR1 DFQATT, CDR2 SNEGSKA (reference sequence). The ends lost 0 bases at V and 2 bases at J; junction bases unmatched: 7. This CDR3 is 16 amino acids long. The CDR3 DNA reads as TGCAGTGCTAGAGATGAGACAGGGCTGGGCAATCAGCCCCAGCATTTT. Amino acid sequence: CSARDETGLGNQPQHF.

J is TRBJ1-1 and V is TRBV6-1; D gene ambiguous. V lost 3 bases to trimming and J lost 1 base, with 12 bases between them. CDR3 length equals 15 residues. Germline V gene data show CDR1 as MNHNS and CDR2 as SASEGT. The CDR3, as DNA: TGTGCCAGCAGTGAGTTTCTGGTGGGGAACACTGAAGCTTTCTTT. This gives the protein CASSEFLVGNTEAFF.

This clonotype was observed a few times. The chain couples TRBV12-5 to TRBJ2-7; D remains unclear. Trimming removed 1 base at V and 1 base at J, with 5 bases between. The germline V gene encodes CDR1 LGHNT and CDR2 FRNRAP. This CDR3 is built from 13 residues. This CDR3 is CASGLDISYEQYF. Written as DNA, the CDR3 is TGTGCTAGTGGTTTGGACATTTCCTACGAGCAGTACTTC.

This clonotype was detected a few times. This chain connects TRBV19 to TRBJ2-1, with D possibly called TRBD1 or TRBD2 (5 bases each). Germline V gene sequence: CDR1 LNHDA, CDR2 SQIVND (reference sequence). Trimming removed 5 bases at V and 4 bases at J, with 12 bases between. The CDR3 is 14 residues long. CDR3 protein: CASSWGSGYNEQFF. CDR3 sequence (DNA): TGTGCCAGTAGTTGGGGGAGTGGTTACAATGAGCAGTTCTTC. Supplemented by reference TRBV19 and TRBJ2-1, the full variable domain reads DGGITQSPKYLFRKEGQNVTLSCEQNLNHDAMYWYRQDPGQGLRLIYYSQIVNDFQKGDIAEGYSVSREKKESFPLTVTSAQKNPTAFYLCASSWGSGYNEQFFGPGTRLTVL.

The V and J genes are TRBV19 and TRBJ2-3; 12 nucleotides match TRBD2. V lost 4 bases, J lost 2 bases, and 13 bases stayed unmatched. CDR3 length: 19 amino acids. In germline, CDR1 is LNHDA, CDR2 SQIVND (reference sequence). The CDR3 is CASSTRLAGVLDYTDTQYF. CDR3 DNA: TGTGCCAGTAGTACCCGACTAGCGGGGGTCCTAGACTACACAGATACGCAGTATTTT.

This clonotype was detected only a few times. This sequence joins TRBV7-3 and TRBJ2-3; D not certain. Germline-derived CDR1 and CDR2 are SGHTA and FQGTGA. Trimming shortened V by 3 bases and J by 5 bases, and 6 bases separated the two germline ends. The CDR3 covers 12 residues. CDR3 region: CASSFLGDTQYF. The CDR3 bases are TGTGCCAGCAGCTTTTTGGGAGATACGCAGTATTTT.

The table lists this clonotype with a few counts. The chain couples TRBV2 to TRBJ1-5; no clear D gene. Germline CDR1 SNHLY, CDR2 FYNNEI. The CDR3 sequence is 15 residues long. Trimming removed 1 base at V and 1 base at J, with 8 bases between. CDR3 coding DNA: TGTGCCAGCAGTGAAGGTTTCAGCAGCAATCAGCCCCAGCATTTT. This encodes CASSEGFSSNQPQHF.

The sample holds a few counts of this clonotype. V is TRBV12-3 or TRBV12-4 and J is TRBJ1-3; 8 nucleotides match TRBD1. The CDR3 totals 13 residues. V shed 6 bases, J shed 4 bases, and the junction held 2 bases outside the gene matches. CDR3 nucleotide sequence: TGTGCCAGCAGCGGACAGGGAGGAAACACCATATATTTT. This translates into CASSGQGGNTIYF.

The chain links TRBV12-3 or TRBV12-4 to TRBJ2-7, with no clear D. CDR3 size: 12 residues. The V end was cut by 5 bases, the J end by 4 bases, with 9 bases between. The CDR3 sequence is CASSRHGYEQYV. In DNA, the CDR3 is TGTGCCAGCAGTAGACACGGATACGAGCAGTACGTC.

This chain joins TRBV5-1 and TRBJ2-6, with D tentatively TRBD1 (6 bases). Germline lookup yields CDR1 SGHRS and CDR2 YFSETQ. The ends were cut back, 0 bases at V and 2 bases at J, with 6 bases in the middle. The CDR3 covers 15 residues. The CDR3 region is CASSLGGPGANVLTF. DNA for the CDR3: TGCGCCAGCAGCTTGGGGGGGCCTGGGGCCAACGTCCTGACTTTC.

This clonotype was found a few times. The chain carries TRBV4-1 and TRBJ1-1; D is uncertain. The CDR3 has 12 amino acids. The V gene's germline CDR1 is MGHRA and CDR2 YSYEKL. Trimming pared 7 bases from V and 3 bases from J, leaving 9 bases between. The DNA for the CDR3 is TGCGCCAGCATGGGAGGCCACACTGAAGCTTTCTTT. Protein: CASMGGHTEAFF.

Only a few counts were recorded for this clonotype. This chain connects TRBV20-1 to TRBJ2-7; 13 bases are a match to TRBD2. CDR3 length: 15 amino acids. Germline CDR1 reads DFQATT; CDR2 reads SNEGSKA (reference sequence). The V and J ends lost 5 bases and 2 bases, in that order; junction bases with no gene match: 6. In DNA form, the CDR3 reads TGCAGTGCTCAGGGGACTAGCGGGAACCCCTACGAGCAGTACTTC. It encodes CSAQGTSGNPYEQYF.

This clonotype was found a few times. The chain's CDR3 is CASRTLFSNQPQHF. CDR3 nucleotide sequence: TGTGCCAGCAGAACACTGTTTAGCAATCAGCCCCAGCATTTT. This chain uses TRBV28 with TRBJ1-5; no firm D call. V was shortened by 6 bases and J by 0 bases, with 9 bases between the two germline ends. Germline V gene lookup returns CDR1 MDHEN and CDR2 SYDVKM. There are 14 residues in the CDR3.

This sequence joins TRBV3-1 and TRBJ2-5; 7 nucleotides match TRBD2. This CDR3 is built from 14 residues. V lost 3 bases, J lost 2 bases, and 3 bases stayed unmatched. Germline values: CDR1 LGHDT, CDR2 YNNKEL (reference sequence). The CDR3 region is CASSHSSGQETQYF. For the CDR3, the DNA is TGTGCCAGCAGCCACTCTAGCGGTCAAGAGACCCAGTACTTC.

This clonotype was recorded a few times. The genes are TRBV7-9 and TRBJ2-7; D perhaps matches TRBD1 (6 bases). V lost 5 bases, J lost 0 bases, and 11 bases lay in between. Germline V gene sequence: CDR1 SEHNR, CDR2 FQNEAQ (reference sequence). This CDR3 has 14 residues. The DNA of the CDR3 is TGTGCCAGCAGCCCCCGGGACAACTCCTACGAGCAGTACTTC. This encodes CASSPRDNSYEQYF.

This chain uses TRBV11-3 with TRBJ2-1, with unresolved D. The CDR3 sequence is 13 residues long. Germline CDR1 SGHNT, CDR2 YENEEA. V gave up 0 bases and J gave up 8 bases, with 8 bases separating them. The CDR3 sequence is CASSLEGRDEQFF. The CDR3 DNA reads TGTGCCAGCAGCTTAGAGGGTCGGGATGAGCAGTTCTTC.

This clonotype was seen more than once but under ten times. The chain links TRBV28 to TRBJ2-3; D could derive from TRBD1 or TRBD2 (7 bases each). The CDR3 sequence is 15 residues long. V lost 3 bases, J lost 5 bases, and 15 bases lay in between. From germline, CDR1 is MDHEN and CDR2 SYDVKM. CDR3 coding DNA: TGTGCCAGCAGTTTCAGGGGGGGCTTGAGAGATACGCAGTATTTT. Its translation: CASSFRGGLRDTQYF.

The chain couples TRBV7-9 to TRBJ1-4; D is unresolved. This CDR3 comprises 13 residues. V lost 1 base and J 7 bases, leaving 7 bases between the germline ends. CDR1 is SEHNR and CDR2 is FQNEAQ in the germline V gene (reference sequence). The CDR3 reads CASSLEAVEKLFF. DNA of the CDR3: TGTGCCAGCAGCTTAGAGGCAGTTGAAAAACTGTTTTTT.

This clonotype was counted only a few times. The V call is TRBV2, the J call TRBJ2-3; 11 bases fit TRBD2. Germline-derived CDR1 and CDR2 are SNHLY and FYNNEI. The CDR3 is 15 amino acids. Unmatched junction bases numbered 1, after V lost 2 bases and J lost 3 bases. CDR3 amino acids: CASSETSGGTDTQYF. The CDR3 DNA is TGTGCCAGCAGTGAAACTAGCGGGGGTACAGATACGCAGTATTTT.

The chain recombines TRBV2 with TRBJ2-6; possible D gene TRBD1, 6 bases. The CDR3 is 15 residues long. V was pared by 5 bases and J by 2 bases, with 10 bases between. Germline lookup yields CDR1 SNHLY and CDR2 FYNNEI. The CDR3 spells CASSPDRTGANVLTF. The CDR3 region has the DNA TGTGCCAGCAGTCCTGACAGGACTGGGGCCAACGTCCTGACTTTC.

This clonotype occurred a few times. The rearrangement joins TRBV5-4 to TRBJ2-4; D is perhaps TRBD1 (6 bases). V dropped 7 bases and J dropped 3 bases, with 17 bases sitting between them. Germline V lookup: CDR1 SGHNT, CDR2 YYREEE (reference sequence). The CDR3 spans 15 residues. The CDR3 loop is CASGDDQGGKNIQYF. CDR3 DNA sequence: TGTGCCAGCGGCGACGACCAAGGGGGCAAAAACATTCAGTACTTC.

The chain carries TRBV20-1 and TRBJ1-5, with 11 positions matching TRBD1. This CDR3 comprises 13 residues. V shed 6 bases, J shed 7 bases, and the junction held 5 bases outside the gene matches. Germline loops: CDR1 DFQATT, CDR2 SNEGSKA (reference sequence). The CDR3 here is CSARGQGVQPQHF. In nucleotides, the CDR3 is TGCAGTGCCCGGGGACAGGGGGTGCAGCCCCAGCATTTT.